This T cell receptor (beta chain) is from a study of blood T cell repertoires in COVID-19. Study background: Nucleic acid was either cDNA or gDNA, and it came from T cells, B-cell-depleted T cells, or PBMCs.

Per the original data handling: Quantification of nucleated cells was approximated via reference gene primer amplification. Assay: immunoSEQ multiplex PCR; the TCRdb copy retains only in-frame clones and omits some. V, J and clone size reflect that table, while D and trimming were determined from the DNA. This table has about 160,000 clones, 60% to 85% appearing once. The sequenced material came from peripheral blood. The sequence came from a man aged 55-75 years with acute or convalescent COVID-19.

CDR3 in DNA: TGTGCCACCAGTGATTCGGGACAGGGGGCCCGCACAGATACGCAGTATTTT. It yields the protein CATSDSGQGARTDTQYF. The rearrangement joins TRBV24-1 to TRBJ2-3; 12 bases fit TRBD1. The CDR3 is made up of 17 amino acids. Germline CDR1 KGHDR, CDR2 SFDVKD. V shed 2 bases and J 1 base; nucleotides not matched to a gene: 3.